The rows below give T cell receptor beta chains drawn from one sample of a study of shared clonotypes between healthy human individuals. Clones were sequenced by immunoSEQ multiplex PCR, and TCRdb holds only the in-frame ones, with some missing. The sample consists of fewer than 3 million clones, 92% of them appearing once. Sequenced: naive CD4+ T cells from PBMCs. These receptors all stem from a man between 18 and 35 years old in good health. Some clones in this sample may be carry-over from other donors' samples. CDR3s include the opening cysteine and the closing phenylalanine or tryptophan. D genes are given only for firm matches. Part of the rows lack a size; the others show once, few, many or a class for expanded clones.

v_gene: TRBV9
abundance: -
d_gene: TRBD1
j_gene: TRBJ2-7
CDR3aa: CASSRQGTRSYEQYF
CDR3nt: TGTGCCAGCAGTCGACAGGGAACTCGCTCCTACGAGCAGTACTTC

v_gene: TRBV7-2
abundance: -
d_gene: -
j_gene: TRBJ1-1
CDR3aa: CASSPPSFQNTEAFF
CDR3nt: TGTGCCAGCAGCCCTCCATCCTTTCAGAACACTGAAGCTTTCTTT

v_gene: TRBV28
abundance: -
d_gene: -
j_gene: TRBJ2-2
CDR3aa: CASSLIGELFF
CDR3nt: TGTGCCAGCAGTTTGATAGGGGAGCTGTTTTTT

v_gene: TRBV28
abundance: -
d_gene: -
j_gene: TRBJ2-7
CDR3aa: CASSSGLPSEQYF
CDR3nt: TGTGCCAGCAGTTCAGGGCTCCCTTCGGAACAGTACTTC

v_gene: TRBV28
abundance: -
d_gene: -
j_gene: TRBJ2-2
CDR3aa: CASSMDSSNTGELFF
CDR3nt: TGTGCCAGCAGCATGGACAGTTCCAACACCGGGGAGCTGTTTTTT

v_gene: TRBV6-6
abundance: -
d_gene: -
j_gene: TRBJ1-2
CDR3aa: CASSQDSNYGYTF
CDR3nt: TGTGCCAGCAGCCAAGACAGTAACTATGGCTACACCTTC

v_gene: TRBV14
abundance: -
d_gene: -
j_gene: TRBJ2-1
CDR3aa: CASSQATTYNEQFF
CDR3nt: TGTGCCAGCAGCCAGGCGACTACCTACAATGAGCAGTTCTTC

v_gene: TRBV5-1
abundance: -
d_gene: TRBD1
j_gene: TRBJ2-1
CDR3aa: CASSLLTGTGNEQFF
CDR3nt: TGCGCCAGCAGCTTGCTGACAGGGACGGGCAATGAGCAGTTCTTC

v_gene: TRBV27
abundance: -
d_gene: -
j_gene: TRBJ2-6
CDR3aa: CASTKGSGANVLTF
CDR3nt: TGTGCCAGCACCAAGGGATCTGGGGCCAACGTCCTGACTTTC

v_gene: TRBV4-1
abundance: -
d_gene: -
j_gene: TRBJ1-3
CDR3aa: CASSQVGGRTRRGNTIYF
CDR3nt: TGCGCCAGCAGCCAAGTAGGGGGGAGAACTCGGCGGGGAAACACCATATATTTT

v_gene: TRBV5-1
abundance: -
d_gene: TRBD2
j_gene: TRBJ2-3
CDR3aa: CASSHSGTSGSADTQYF
CDR3nt: TGCGCCAGCAGCCACTCCGGGACTAGCGGGAGCGCAGATACGCAGTATTTT

v_gene: TRBV5-4
abundance: -
d_gene: -
j_gene: TRBJ2-3
CDR3aa: CASSLGQRTTDTQYF
CDR3nt: TGTGCCAGCAGCTTGGGCCAGCGGACCACAGATACGCAGTATTTT

v_gene: TRBV10-3
abundance: once
d_gene: -
j_gene: TRBJ1-3
CDR3aa: CATALGGERRSGNTIYF
CDR3nt: TGTGCCACCGCGCTCGGGGGAGAAAGGAGGTCTGGAAACACCATATATTTT

v_gene: TRBV27
abundance: -
d_gene: TRBD1
j_gene: TRBJ2-5
CDR3aa: CATAQDRAQETQYF
CDR3nt: TGTGCCACTGCCCAGGACAGGGCCCAAGAGACCCAGTACTTC

v_gene: TRBV19
abundance: -
d_gene: -
j_gene: TRBJ2-7
CDR3aa: CASSIGGSGTYEQYF
CDR3nt: TGTGCCAGTAGTATAGGGGGGAGCGGAACCTACGAGCAGTACTTC

v_gene: TRBV6-5
abundance: few
d_gene: -
j_gene: TRBJ2-6
CDR3aa: CASSYFSGANVLTF
CDR3nt: TGTGCCAGCAGTTACTTCTCTGGGGCCAACGTCCTGACTTTC

v_gene: TRBV6-1
abundance: -
d_gene: -
j_gene: TRBJ2-6
CDR3aa: CASGGDGINSGANVLTF
CDR3nt: TGTGCCAGCGGTGGGGACGGTATTAACTCTGGGGCCAACGTCCTGACTTTC

v_gene: TRBV9
abundance: -
d_gene: -
j_gene: TRBJ2-3
CDR3aa: CASSVESSTDTQYF
CDR3nt: TGTGCCAGCAGCGTAGAGTCTAGCACAGATACGCAGTATTTT

v_gene: TRBV30
abundance: -
d_gene: TRBD2
j_gene: TRBJ2-3
CDR3aa: CAWSNFGTSGNPDTQYF
CDR3nt: TGTGCCTGGAGTAATTTTGGGACTAGCGGAAACCCAGATACGCAGTATTTT

v_gene: TRBV7-2
abundance: -
d_gene: -
j_gene: TRBJ1-2
CDR3aa: CASSLVGQGSGYTF
CDR3nt: TGTGCCAGCAGCTTAGTAGGGCAGGGCTCTGGCTACACCTTC

v_gene: TRBV7-9
abundance: -
d_gene: TRBD2
j_gene: TRBJ2-1
CDR3aa: CASSGMREGVTNEQFF
CDR3nt: TGTGCCAGCAGCGGTATGCGGGAGGGCGTGACAAATGAGCAGTTCTTC

v_gene: TRBV18
abundance: -
d_gene: -
j_gene: TRBJ1-1
CDR3aa: CASSPGVNTEAFF
CDR3nt: TGTGCCAGCTCACCGGGGGTGAACACTGAAGCTTTCTTT

v_gene: TRBV11-1
abundance: -
d_gene: -
j_gene: TRBJ1-2
CDR3aa: CASSSPRWGRGDNYGYTF
CDR3nt: TGTGCCAGCAGCTCCCCCCGTTGGGGGCGCGGGGATAACTATGGCTACACCTTC

v_gene: TRBV29-1
abundance: -
d_gene: TRBD1
j_gene: TRBJ2-4
CDR3aa: CSTRDRGGIQYF
CDR3nt: TGCAGCACTCGGGACAGGGGGGGCATTCAGTACTTC

v_gene: TRBV6-5
abundance: -
d_gene: TRBD2
j_gene: TRBJ2-7
CDR3aa: CASSGGSGRFGEQYF
CDR3nt: TGTGCCAGCAGTGGGGGTAGCGGGAGGTTCGGTGAGCAGTACTTC

v_gene: TRBV15
abundance: -
d_gene: -
j_gene: TRBJ1-4
CDR3aa: CATSRNHVGGAEKLFF
CDR3nt: TGTGCCACCAGCAGAAACCACGTCGGGGGGGCTGAAAAACTGTTTTTT

v_gene: TRBV4-3
abundance: -
d_gene: TRBD2
j_gene: TRBJ2-1
CDR3aa: CASSQPRIGLAGRNEQFF
CDR3nt: TGCGCCAGCAGCCAACCTCGAATCGGACTAGCGGGAAGAAATGAGCAGTTCTTC

v_gene: TRBV6-5
abundance: -
d_gene: TRBD2
j_gene: TRBJ2-1
CDR3aa: CASRLAGGAYNEQFF
CDR3nt: TGTGCCAGCAGACTAGCGGGAGGGGCCTACAATGAGCAGTTCTTC

v_gene: TRBV2
abundance: -
d_gene: -
j_gene: TRBJ2-6
CDR3aa: CASTFIRGSGANVLTF
CDR3nt: TGTGCCAGCACTTTCATCAGGGGCTCTGGGGCCAACGTCCTGACTTTC

v_gene: TRBV6-5
abundance: -
d_gene: -
j_gene: TRBJ2-5
CDR3aa: CASSYSGATQETQYF
CDR3nt: TGTGCCAGCAGTTACTCGGGGGCGACGCAAGAGACCCAGTACTTC

v_gene: TRBV5-1
abundance: -
d_gene: -
j_gene: TRBJ2-1
CDR3aa: CASSLQGGSYNEQFF
CDR3nt: TGCGCCAGCAGCTTGCAGGGGGGCTCCTACAATGAGCAGTTCTTC

v_gene: TRBV5-1
abundance: -
d_gene: -
j_gene: TRBJ2-7
CDR3aa: CASSRIPGAYEQYF
CDR3nt: TGCGCCAGCAGCCGGATTCCGGGGGCGTACGAGCAGTACTTC

v_gene: TRBV2
abundance: -
d_gene: TRBD2
j_gene: TRBJ2-5
CDR3aa: CASSDQLAGLETQYF
CDR3nt: TGTGCCAGCAGCGACCAACTAGCGGGTCTGGAGACCCAGTACTTC

v_gene: TRBV9
abundance: -
d_gene: -
j_gene: TRBJ2-7
CDR3aa: CASSVGSGTTSSYEQYF
CDR3nt: TGTGCCAGCAGCGTAGGGTCCGGGACCACGAGCTCCTACGAGCAGTACTTC

v_gene: TRBV28
abundance: -
d_gene: -
j_gene: TRBJ2-2
CDR3aa: CASSLGQTNTGELFF
CDR3nt: TGTGCCAGCAGCCTAGGACAGACGAACACCGGGGAGCTGTTTTTT